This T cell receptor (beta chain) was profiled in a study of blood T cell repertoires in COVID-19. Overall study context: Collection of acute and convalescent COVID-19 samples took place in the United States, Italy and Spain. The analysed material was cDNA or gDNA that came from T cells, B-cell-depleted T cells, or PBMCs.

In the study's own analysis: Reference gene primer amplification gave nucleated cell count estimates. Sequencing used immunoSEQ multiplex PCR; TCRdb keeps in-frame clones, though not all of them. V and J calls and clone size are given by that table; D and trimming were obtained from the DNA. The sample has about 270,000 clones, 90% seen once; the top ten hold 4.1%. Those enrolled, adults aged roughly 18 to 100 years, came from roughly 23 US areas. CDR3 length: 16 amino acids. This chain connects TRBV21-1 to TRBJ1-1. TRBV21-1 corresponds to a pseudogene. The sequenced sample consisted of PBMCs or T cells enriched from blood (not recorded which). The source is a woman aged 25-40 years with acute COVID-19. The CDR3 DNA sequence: TGTGCCAGCAGCAAAAGGAGGGTCCCAGACTACACTGAAGCTTTCTTT. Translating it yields CASSKRRVPDYTEAFF.